Following are 14 T cell receptor beta chains from one sample sequenced in a study of cytomegalovirus exposure and HLA in healthy donors. PCR employed 60 Vbeta and 13 Jbeta primers. Assay used: immunoSEQ multiplex PCR; TCRdb lists only in-frame clones, some missing. Among 120,000 or so clones, 15% to 20% were seen once, and the ten largest hold approximately 2.9%. The material sequenced was PBMCs. Receptors originate from a female donor in good health and CMV-seropositive.

The V and J genes are TRBV28 and TRBJ1-1; D is ambiguous. The CDR3 spans 14 residues. Looked up from germline, CDR1 is MDHEN and CDR2 is SYDVKM. Trimming removed 7 bases at V and 3 bases at J, with 15 bases between. CDR3 sequence: CASNPPLQYTEAFF. The CDR3 region has the DNA TGTGCCAGCAATCCACCATTGCAGTACACTGAAGCTTTCTTT.

The rearrangement joins TRBV19 to TRBJ2-1; D call uncertain. The germline V gene has CDR1 LNHDA and CDR2 SQIVND (reference sequence). V lost 3 bases to trimming and J lost 7 bases, with 16 bases between them. The length of the CDR3 is 15 residues. Here the CDR3 DNA reads TGTGCCAGTAGTATGGTGGCTAGTATTGTGAATGAGCAGTTCTTC. This sequence encodes CASSMVASIVNEQFF.

To note about this clone: The junction departs from the called germline gene at one end, perhaps through a read error. This sequence joins TRBV7-7 and TRBJ2-1; TRBD2 agrees at 9 bases. The length of the CDR3 is 14 residues. Germline V gene lookup returns CDR1 SSHAT and CDR2 FNYEAQ (reference sequence). The chain's CDR3 is CASSRAGGRNEQFF. The DNA for the CDR3 is TGTGCTAGCAGTCGGGCGGGAGGGCGGAATGAGCAGTTCTTC.

The V call is TRBV5-6, the J call TRBJ2-6; D gene uncertain. The CDR3 runs 16 residues. The ends were cut back, 1 base at V and 0 bases at J, with 8 bases in the middle. From germline, CDR1 is SGHDT and CDR2 YYEEEE. The CDR3 here is CASSLPVLSGANVLTF. The CDR3 bases are TGTGCCAGCAGCTTGCCGGTTCTCTCTGGGGCCAACGTCCTGACTTTC.

The chain uses TRBV11-2 and TRBJ2-1; unclear D gene. The CDR3 is 15 amino acids. The germline V and J ends were trimmed by 0 bases and 4 bases, with 10 bases remaining between them. Germline V gene sequence: CDR1 SGHAT, CDR2 FQNNGV. The CDR3 DNA reads TGTGCCAGCAGCTTAGAAAGATGGGCTTACAATGAGCAGTTCTTC. Protein product: CASSLERWAYNEQFF.

The CDR3 loop is CASSQNGGWDQPQHF. CDR3 nucleotides: TGTGCCAGCTCCCAAAACGGGGGATGGGATCAGCCCCAGCATTTT. The chain combines TRBV18 with TRBJ1-5, with D maybe TRBD1 (5 bases). CDR3 length equals 15 residues. Trimming shortened V by 6 bases and J by 5 bases, and 17 bases separated the two germline ends. CDR1 is KGHSH and CDR2 is LQKENI in the germline V gene.

V gene TRBV6-1 combines with J gene TRBJ2-3, with 7 bases lining up with TRBD1. CDR3 length: 15 residues. Germline-derived CDR1 and CDR2 are MNHNS and SASEGT. The J segment lost 0 bases and the V segment lost 4 bases, leaving 4 bases of the junction unmatched. The DNA for the CDR3 is TGTGCCAGCAGTGCCAACAGGGGTAGCACAGATACGCAGTATTTT. This codes for CASSANRGSTDTQYF.

This clone has only a few counts. The chain carries TRBV10-2 and TRBJ2-7, with 8 bases matching TRBD1. This CDR3 has 15 residues. Trimming cost V 1 base and J 6 bases; bases outside gene matches: 8. Looked up from germline, CDR1 is WSHSY and CDR2 is SAAADI. The CDR3 loop reads CASSELHRGKAEQYF. The DNA for the CDR3 is TGCGCCAGCAGTGAGTTACACAGGGGGAAAGCCGAGCAGTACTTC.

The CDR3, as DNA: TGTGCCAGCAGACGATTCGATGCGGGATCGGGGCTGTTTTTT. This gives the protein CASRRFDAGSGLFF. The chain uses TRBV4-2 and TRBJ1-4; D not resolved. Deletions cut 6 bases from V and 14 bases from J, with 22 bases between. Germline V gene lookup returns CDR1 LGHNA and CDR2 YNFKEQ. The CDR3 is 14 residues long.

The sample holds a few counts of this clone. In DNA, the CDR3 is TGTGCCAGCAGTTCTCCCGGGGTTCAGGGGGCTAACTATGGCTACACCTTC. Encoded protein: CASSSPGVQGANYGYTF. The gene calls are TRBV28 and TRBJ1-2; 7 nucleotides line up with TRBD1. The germline V gene encodes CDR1 MDHEN and CDR2 SYDVKM. CDR3 length: 17 residues. After removal of 4 bases from V and 0 bases from J, the junction contained 11 bases not matched to a gene.

This clone appeared a few times. The V call is TRBV5-4, the J call TRBJ1-1; D is undetermined. Germline lookup yields CDR1 SGHNT and CDR2 YYREEE (reference sequence). This CDR3 contains 16 residues. With 6 bases removed from V and 4 bases from J, the gap between germline ends came to 22 bases. The CDR3, as DNA: TGTGCCAGCACCTCTTGGGCTAACCGGTGGGCCACTGAAGCTTTCTTT. Its protein is CASTSWANRWATEAFF.

This clone was detected only a few times. The DNA of the CDR3 is TGTGCCAGCTCAATTTCTCCAGGGAACTACACCTTC. Translating gives CASSISPGNYTF. J is TRBJ1-2 and V is TRBV18, with D perhaps matching TRBD1 (5 bases). Trimming cost V 5 bases and J 10 bases, with 14 bases left between them. The CDR3 covers 12 residues. Germline V gene data show CDR1 as KGHSH and CDR2 as LQKENI. The full variable domain, rest sourced from reference TRBV18 and TRBJ1-2, is NAGVMQNPRHLVRRRGQEARLRCSPMKGHSHVYWYRQLPEEGLKFMVYLQKENIIDESGMPKERFSAEFPKEGPSILRIQQVVRGDSAAYFCASSISPGNYTFGSGTRLTVV.

The chain has TRBV7-2 and TRBJ1-2, with 7 bases matching TRBD1. V shed 3 bases and J 4 bases; nucleotides not matched to a gene: 2. This CDR3 is built from 13 residues. Germline V gene data show CDR1 as SGHTA and CDR2 as FQGNSA. CDR3 sequence: CASSLGQTYGYTF. The CDR3, as DNA: TGTGCCAGCAGCTTGGGACAGACCTATGGCTACACCTTC.

A few counts support this clone. The chain couples TRBV19 to TRBJ1-5; 7 bases are shared with TRBD1. CDR1 and CDR2 (germline): LNHDA, SQIVND (reference sequence). The junction had 11 bases not matched to a gene; V was cut back by 6 bases and J by 6 bases. This CDR3 is 15 amino acids long. The CDR3 DNA sequence: TGTGCCAGTAGCATTTTTGACAGGGTCCGTCAGCCCCAGCATTTT. Protein: CASSIFDRVRQPQHF.